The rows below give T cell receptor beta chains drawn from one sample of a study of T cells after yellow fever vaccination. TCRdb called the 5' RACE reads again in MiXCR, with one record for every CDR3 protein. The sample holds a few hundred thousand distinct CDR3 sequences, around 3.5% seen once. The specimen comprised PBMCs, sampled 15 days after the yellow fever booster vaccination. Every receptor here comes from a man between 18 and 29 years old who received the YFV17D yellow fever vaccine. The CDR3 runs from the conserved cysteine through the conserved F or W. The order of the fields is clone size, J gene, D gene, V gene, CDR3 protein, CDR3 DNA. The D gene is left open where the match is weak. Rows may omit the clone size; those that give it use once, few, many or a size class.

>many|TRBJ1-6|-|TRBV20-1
CSARPRGTNSPLHF
TGCAGTGCTAGGCCCAGGGGAACCAATTCACCCCTCCACTTT
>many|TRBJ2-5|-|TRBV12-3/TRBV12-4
CASTPGVGETQYF
TGTGCCAGCACCCCAGGGGTGGGGGAGACCCAGTACTTC
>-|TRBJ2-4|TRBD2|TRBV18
CASSPSGAIAKNIQYF
TGTGCCAGCTCACCAAGCGGGGCTATAGCCAAAAACATTCAGTACTTC
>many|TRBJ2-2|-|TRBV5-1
CASNSQGGELFF
TGCGCCAGCAACTCTCAGGGCGGGGAGCTGTTTTTT
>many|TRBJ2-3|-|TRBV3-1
CASSQNDNTQYF
TGTGCCAGCAGCCAGAACGACAATACGCAGTATTTT
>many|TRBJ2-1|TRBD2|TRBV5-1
CASRSRSGGIRPQVGYNEQFF
TGCGCCAGCAGGAGCCGTAGCGGGGGGATCCGGCCCCAGGTCGGGTACAATGAGCAGTTCTTC
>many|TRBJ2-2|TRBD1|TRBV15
CATSKRRTGGIGELFF
TGTGCCACCAGCAAACGTCGGACAGGGGGCATCGGGGAGCTGTTTTTT
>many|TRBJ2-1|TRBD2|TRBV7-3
CASSAPSGPYNEQFF
TGTGCCAGCAGCGCCCCTAGCGGTCCCTACAATGAGCAGTTCTTC
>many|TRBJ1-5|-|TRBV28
CASAPGAENQPQHF
TGTGCCAGCGCTCCGGGGGCCGAGAATCAGCCCCAGCATTTT
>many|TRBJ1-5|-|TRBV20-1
CSANRDSNQPQHF
TGCAGTGCTAACCGTGACAGCAATCAGCCCCAGCATTTT
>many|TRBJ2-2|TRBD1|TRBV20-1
CSAPGTGHGELFF
TGCAGTGCTCCCGGGACAGGGCACGGGGAGCTGTTTTTT
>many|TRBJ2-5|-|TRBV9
CASSVLPVQGGETQYF
TGTGCCAGCAGCGTTCTGCCGGTTCAAGGAGGGGAGACCCAGTACTTC
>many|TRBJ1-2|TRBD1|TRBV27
CASSLSRDRVGYTF
TGTGCCAGCAGTTTATCCCGGGACAGGGTCGGCTACACCTTC
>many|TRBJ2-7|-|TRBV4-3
CASSQSPGEGYEQYF
TGCGCCAGCAGCCAATCCCCAGGGGAGGGATACGAGCAGTACTTC
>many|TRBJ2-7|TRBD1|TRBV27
CASSSPGQGYEQYF
TGTGCCAGCAGTTCTCCGGGACAGGGCTACGAGCAGTACTTC
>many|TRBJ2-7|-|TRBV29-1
CSVVYGGYEQYF
TGCAGCGTTGTGTACGGGGGCTACGAGCAGTACTTC
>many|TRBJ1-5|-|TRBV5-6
CASSSRESFGNQPQHF
TGTGCCAGCAGCTCGCGGGAGTCCTTTGGCAATCAGCCCCAGCATTTT
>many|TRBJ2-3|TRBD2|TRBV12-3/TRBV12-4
CASSLGVGLAGDTDTQYF
TGTGCCAGCAGTTTAGGTGTTGGACTAGCGGGGGACACAGATACGCAGTATTTT
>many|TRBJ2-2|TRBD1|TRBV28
CASEPGQGYPGELFF
TGTGCCAGCGAACCGGGACAGGGATATCCCGGGGAGCTGTTTTTT
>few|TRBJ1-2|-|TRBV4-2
CASSQGSAAGLDYGYTF
TGTGCCAGCAGCCAAGGTTCAGCGGCGGGGTTAGACTATGGCTACACCTTC
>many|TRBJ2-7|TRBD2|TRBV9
CASSSLPSGGEQYF
TGTGCCAGCAGCTCCCTGCCGAGCGGGGGCGAGCAGTACTTC
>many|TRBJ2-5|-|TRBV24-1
CATSDGGLLETQYF
TGTGCCACCAGTGATGGGGGGCTTTTGGAGACCCAGTACTTC
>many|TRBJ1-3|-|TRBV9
CASSVVSTGPGNTIYF
TGTGCCAGCAGCGTAGTAAGCACAGGGCCTGGAAACACCATATATTTT
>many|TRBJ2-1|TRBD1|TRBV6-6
CASSSAGTGAGEQFF
TGTGCCAGCAGTTCCGCCGGGACAGGGGCGGGTGAGCAGTTCTTC
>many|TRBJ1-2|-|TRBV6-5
CASSPSVRTTGYTF
TGTGCCAGCAGTCCCTCAGTGCGGACTACTGGCTACACCTTC
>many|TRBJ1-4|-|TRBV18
CASSLEGTNEKLFF
TGTGCCAGCTCACTGGAGGGGACGAATGAAAAACTGTTTTTT
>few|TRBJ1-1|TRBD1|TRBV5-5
CASSFRETGFTEAFF
TGTGCCAGCAGCTTCAGGGAGACAGGGTTCACTGAAGCTTTCTTT
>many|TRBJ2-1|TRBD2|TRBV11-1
CASSPRLAGAYNEQFF
TGTGCCAGCAGCCCGAGACTAGCGGGGGCGTACAATGAGCAGTTCTTC
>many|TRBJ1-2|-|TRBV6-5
CASSSQGWGSGYTF
TGTGCCAGCAGTTCGCAGGGATGGGGTAGTGGCTACACCTTC
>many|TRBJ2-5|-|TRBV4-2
CASSQAPGLTETQYF
TGTGCCAGCAGCCAAGCGCCTGGTTTGACGGAGACCCAGTACTTC
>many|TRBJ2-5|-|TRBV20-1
CSAGPSWETQYF
TGCAGCGCCGGGCCTAGCTGGGAGACCCAGTACTTC
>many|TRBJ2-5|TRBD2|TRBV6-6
CASSPGGGPLQTQYF
TGTGCCAGCAGCCCGGGAGGGGGGCCCCTTCAGACCCAGTACTTC
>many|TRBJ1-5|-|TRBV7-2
CASSDSNQPQHF
TGTGCCAGCAGTGACAGCAATCAGCCCCAGCATTTT
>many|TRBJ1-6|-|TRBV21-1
CASSEPGTENSPLHF
TGTGCCAGCAGTGAGCCAGGGACAGAGAATTCACCCCTCCACTTT
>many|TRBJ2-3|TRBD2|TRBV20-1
CSARDTSGGRTDTQYF
TGCAGTGCTAGAGACACCAGCGGGGGACGCACAGATACGCAGTATTTT
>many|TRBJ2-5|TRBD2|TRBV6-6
CASQLAEETQYF
TGTGCCAGTCAGCTAGCGGAAGAGACCCAGTACTTC
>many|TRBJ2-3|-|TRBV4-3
CASSPRRESTDTQYF
TGCGCCAGCAGCCCTCGTCGGGAAAGCACAGATACGCAGTATTTT
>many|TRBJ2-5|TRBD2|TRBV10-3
CAIGTLSGAETQYF
TGTGCCATCGGAACCCTGAGCGGGGCTGAGACCCAGTACTTC
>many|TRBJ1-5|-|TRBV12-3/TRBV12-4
CASCYSSNQPQHF
TGTGCCAGCTGTTACAGTAGCAATCAGCCCCAGCATTTT
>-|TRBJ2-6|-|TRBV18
CASSPMAGSGANVLTF
TGTGCCAGCTCACCTATGGCGGGCTCTGGGGCCAACGTCCTGACTTTC
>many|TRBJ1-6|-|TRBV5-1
CASSWIRGDGNSPLHF
TGCGCCAGCAGCTGGATCCGGGGAGATGGAAATTCACCCCTCCACTTT
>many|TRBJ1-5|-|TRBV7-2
CASSLLWGGGQPQHF
TGTGCCAGCAGCTTATTATGGGGTGGTGGTCAGCCCCAGCATTTT
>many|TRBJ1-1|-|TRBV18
CASSPSDSRGAFF
TGTGCCAGCTCACCCTCGGACAGCCGAGGGGCTTTCTTT
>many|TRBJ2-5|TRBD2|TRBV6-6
CASSWRTSGGKETQYF
TGTGCCAGCAGTTGGAGGACTAGCGGGGGGAAAGAGACCCAGTACTTC
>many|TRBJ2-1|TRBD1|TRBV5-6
CASSWTGRTYNEQFF
TGTGCCAGCAGTTGGACAGGGAGAACCTACAATGAGCAGTTCTTC
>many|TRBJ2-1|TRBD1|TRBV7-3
CASSAPGTGAEQFF
TGTGCCAGCAGCGCCCCCGGGACAGGGGCCGAGCAGTTCTTC
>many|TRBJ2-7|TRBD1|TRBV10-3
CAISESAAGTGAEQYF
TGTGCCATCAGTGAGTCCGCCGCCGGGACAGGGGCCGAGCAGTACTTC
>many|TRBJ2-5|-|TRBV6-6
CASSYVGVQETQYF
TGTGCCAGCAGTTACGTCGGGGTCCAAGAGACCCAGTACTTC
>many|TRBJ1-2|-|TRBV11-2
CASSPGESYGYTF
TGTGCCAGCAGCCCCGGGGAATCATATGGCTACACCTTC
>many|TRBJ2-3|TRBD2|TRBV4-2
CASSQGSSGGFTDTQYF
TGTGCCAGCAGCCAAGGTTCTAGCGGGGGTTTCACAGATACGCAGTATTTT
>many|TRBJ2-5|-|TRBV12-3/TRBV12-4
CASRRYGDGWYQETQYF
TGTGCCAGCAGGCGATACGGGGACGGCTGGTACCAAGAGACCCAGTACTTC
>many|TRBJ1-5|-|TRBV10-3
CAISEEGQPQHF
TGTGCCATCAGTGAGGAGGGACAGCCCCAGCATTTT
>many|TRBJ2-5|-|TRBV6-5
CASGNQETQYF
TGTGCCAGCGGGAATCAGGAGACCCAGTACTTC
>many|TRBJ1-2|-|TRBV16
CASSQSPVPYGYTF
TGTGCCAGCAGCCAATCACCGGTTCCCTATGGCTACACCTTC
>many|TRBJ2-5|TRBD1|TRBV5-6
CASNPQGRETQYF
TGTGCCAGCAATCCACAGGGGCGAGAGACCCAGTACTTC